This T cell receptor beta chain originates from a study of OX40 agonist ivuxolimab in advanced cancers. Study information: Dose-escalation patients were diagnosed with hepatocellular carcinoma, melanoma, renal cell cancer or head and neck cancer. Three patients had partial responses: one hepatocellular carcinoma, two cutaneous melanoma. Points from the study as a whole: Some nonresponders additionally presented with little normalized T-cell clonal expansion. The study observed clonal expansion of CD4+ and CD8+ blood T cells by week 6 at 0.1 to 3.0 mg/kg.

Only in-frame clones appear in the TCRdb table, and some are missing; sequencing was by immunoSEQ multiplex PCR. The sample includes 80,000 or so clones, more than 75% of them seen just once. Points on this clone: The target antigen is unknown.

CDR1 is SGDLS and CDR2 is YYNGEE in the germline V gene. V lost 1 base and J lost 0; bases outside the gene matches: 4. This CDR3 is 17 amino acids long. This receptor was identified in an adult with an advanced solid tumor such as melanoma, head and neck, liver or kidney cancer. The sequencing used CD4+ or CD8+ T cells sorted from blood, collected in a trial of the OX40 agonist ivuxolimab. The chain couples TRBV9 to TRBJ2-3, with 11 bases fitting TRBD2. The CDR3 sequence: CASSVSTSGASTDTQYF. DNA of the CDR3: TGTGCCAGCAGCGTATCGACTAGCGGGGCTAGCACAGATACGCAGTATTTT.